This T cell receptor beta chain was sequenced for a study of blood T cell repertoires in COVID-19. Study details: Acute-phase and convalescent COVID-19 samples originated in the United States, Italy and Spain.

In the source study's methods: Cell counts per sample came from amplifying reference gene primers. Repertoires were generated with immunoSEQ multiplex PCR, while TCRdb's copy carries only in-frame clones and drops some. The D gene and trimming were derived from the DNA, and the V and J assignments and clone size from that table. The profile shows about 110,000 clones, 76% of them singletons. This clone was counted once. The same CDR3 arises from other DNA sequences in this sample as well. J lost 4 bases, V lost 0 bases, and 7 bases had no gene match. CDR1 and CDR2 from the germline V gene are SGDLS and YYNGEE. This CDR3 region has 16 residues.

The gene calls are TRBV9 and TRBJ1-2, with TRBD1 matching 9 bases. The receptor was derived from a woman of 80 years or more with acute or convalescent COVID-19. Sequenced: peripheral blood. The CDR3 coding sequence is TGTGCCAGCAGCGTAGATTGGGACAGGGCGCCCTATGGCTACACCTTC. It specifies CASSVDWDRAPYGYTF.